One and the same sample provided the 16 T cell receptor beta chains below, sequenced in a study of regulatory T cells. The PCR used 52 TRBV and 13 TRBJ primers. This table comes from immunoSEQ multiplex PCR, and its TCRdb copy is limited to in-frame clones, with some not included. The data hold over 9,000 clones, with about 80% observed a single time. The sample was CD8+ T cells sorted from blood. Every receptor here comes from a person between 18 and 35 years old with CD3G deficiency.

The chain couples TRBV5-1 to TRBJ1-1; the match to TRBD1 covers 7 bases. The CDR3 runs to 14 residues. Germline CDR1 SGHRS, CDR2 YFSETQ. V dropped 3 bases and J dropped 1; count of bases not matched to a gene: 3. The CDR3 loop is CASSYGTANTEAFF. For the CDR3, the DNA is TGCGCCAGCAGCTACGGGACAGCGAACACTGAAGCTTTCTTT.

This chain joins TRBV19 and TRBJ2-1, with a tentative D call TRBD2 (6 bases). This CDR3 contains 15 residues. Germline CDR1 is LNHDA and CDR2 is SQIVND (reference sequence). Trimming left V 5 bases short and J 1 base short, with 12 bases between. In nucleotides, the CDR3 is TGTGCCAGTAGTGCGGAGGGTGGTTCCTACAATGAGCAGTTCTTC. Amino acid sequence: CASSAEGGSYNEQFF.

The chain recombines TRBV5-1 with TRBJ2-1; D is undetermined. CDR3 length equals 12 residues. V lost 2 bases and J lost 7, with 7 bases in between. Germline assignment: CDR1 SGHRS and CDR2 YFSETQ. In nucleotides, the CDR3 is TGCGCCAGCAGCTTATACGGAAATGAGCAGTTCTTC. This codes for CASSLYGNEQFF.

The rearrangement links TRBV28 to TRBJ2-5; D ambiguous. The J call is in doubt because the DNA end fits TRBJ2-7 better. The CDR3 is 13 amino acids. Germline-derived CDR1 and CDR2 are MDHEN and SYDVKM. In nucleotides, the CDR3 is TGTGCCAGCAGTTTCGGGCGATTCAACGAGCAGTACTTC. Amino acids: CASSFGRFNEQYF.

This sequence joins TRBV7-8 and TRBJ2-7; 7 nucleotides agree with TRBD1. The germline gives CDR1 SGHVS, CDR2 FQNEAQ. This CDR3 region has 12 residues. V lost 6 bases, J lost 5 bases, and 4 bases stayed unmatched. The CDR3 DNA sequence: TGTGCCAGCAGTGACAGGGTCCACGAGCAGTACTTC. Residues: CASSDRVHEQYF. Full variable domain (remainder filled in from reference TRBV7-8 and TRBJ2-7): GAGVSQSPRYKVAKRGQDVALRCDPISGHVSLFWYQQALGQGPEFLTYFQNEAQLDKSGLPSDRFFAERPEGSVSTLKIQRTQQEDSAVYLCASSDRVHEQYFGPGTRLTVT.

The rearrangement uses TRBV5-1 and TRBJ2-7; 8 bases line up with TRBD1. The CDR3 runs to 14 residues. Germline lookup yields CDR1 SGHRS and CDR2 YFSETQ. The trim removed 0 bases at V and 5 bases at J, leaving 4 bases unmatched. CDR3 DNA sequence: TGCGCCAGCAGCTTGGGGCAGGGGGCGGACGAGCAGTACTTC. Its translation is CASSLGQGADEQYF.

This clone was detected only once. The V and J genes are TRBV28 and TRBJ2-4; maybe TRBD2 (6 bases). With 8 bases removed from V and 3 bases from J, the gap between germline ends came to 14 bases. The CDR3 spans 14 residues. Germline V gene sequence: CDR1 MDHEN, CDR2 SYDVKM. CDR3 coding DNA: TGTGCCAGCGCCCCTAGCGACCTCAAAAACATTCAGTACTTC. It is translated as CASAPSDLKNIQYF.

The chain carries TRBV28 and TRBJ1-1; 8 bases are shared with TRBD1. Germline CDR1 MDHEN, CDR2 SYDVKM. V shed 5 bases and J 5 bases; nucleotides not matched to a gene: 7. The CDR3 extends over 14 amino acids. CDR3 nucleotide sequence: TGTGCCAGCAGTCCGTCAGGGGGCGCGACTGAAGCTTTCTTT. Translated: CASSPSGGATEAFF.

The chain links TRBV12-2 to TRBJ2-7; the table's D call of TRBD2 was not tested on the DNA. TRBV12-2 is a known pseudogene. This CDR3 spans 15 amino acids. CDR3 nucleotide sequence: TGTGCAAGTCGTCCTAAAGATCCGTCTAGCTACGAGCAGTACTTC. Encoded protein: CASRPKDPSSYEQYF.

The chain combines TRBV5-4 with TRBJ1-2; D is undetermined. Germline lookup yields CDR1 SGHNT and CDR2 YYREEE (reference sequence). The V end was cut by 0 bases, the J end by 7 bases, with 4 bases between. The CDR3 contains 11 residues. The CDR3 reads CASSLGGGYTF. CDR3 sequence (DNA): TGTGCCAGCAGCTTGGGGGGTGGCTACACCTTC.

V and J are TRBV5-1 and TRBJ2-2; D could derive from TRBD1 or TRBD2 (5 bases each). The CDR3 loop spans 12 amino acids. CDR1 is SGHRS, CDR2 YFSETQ, per germline. V was pared by 5 bases and J by 4 bases, with 6 bases between. As DNA, the CDR3 is TGCGCCAGCAGGGGGACCACCGGGGAGCTGTTTTTT. Its protein is CASRGTTGELFF. Looking up the rest from reference TRBV5-1 and TRBJ2-2 gives the full variable domain: KAGVTQTPRYLIKTRGQQVTLSCSPISGHRSVSWYQQTPGQGLQFLFEYFSETQRNKGNFPGRFSGRQFSNSRSEMNVSTLELGDSALYLCASRGTTGELFFGEGSRLTVL.

The V gene is TRBV2, the J gene TRBJ2-1; 14 bases match TRBD2. The CDR3 sequence is 14 residues long. Germline lookup yields CDR1 SNHLY and CDR2 FYNNEI. V was pared by 9 bases and J by 6 bases, with 4 bases of the junction left unmatched. The CDR3 DNA reads as TGTGCCAGTTCCGGGACTAGCGGGGGCAATGAGCAGTTCTTC. Translation: CASSGTSGGNEQFF.

This rearrangement joins TRBV6-1 to TRBJ1-1; TRBD1 is a possible D gene (5 bases). Germline V gives CDR1 MNHNS, CDR2 SASEGT. The CDR3 covers 12 residues. With 1 base removed from V and 8 bases from J, the gap between germline ends came to 8 bases. CDR3 nucleotide sequence: TGTGCCAGCAGTGAAGGGACACCCGAAGCTTTCTTT. Its translation: CASSEGTPEAFF.

This clone has only a few counts. The rearrangement links TRBV4-1 to TRBJ2-7; D may be TRBD2 (6 bases). This CDR3 is built from 18 residues. The V and J ends lost 0 bases and 4 bases respectively, with 22 bases between them. Germline assignment: CDR1 MGHRA and CDR2 YSYEKL. CDR3 protein: CASSQEPVGGDILYEQYF. The CDR3 DNA reads TGCGCCAGCAGCCAAGAACCGGTAGGAGGGGATATTCTTTACGAGCAGTACTTC.

This clone was observed a single time. The likely explanation is a read error, given a far larger clone one base away. V usage is TRBV10-3 and J usage is TRBJ1-1; a possible D gene is TRBD1 (5 bases). The germline V and J ends were trimmed by 4 bases and 5 bases, with 8 bases remaining between them. CDR3 size: 12 residues. Germline-derived CDR1 and CDR2 are ENHRY and SYGVKD. Here the CDR3 reads CAISVGETEAFF. As DNA, the CDR3 is TGTGCCATCAGTGTGGGGGAAACTGAAGCTTTCTTT.

This chain uses TRBV6-1 with TRBJ2-7; D uncertain. The CDR3 consists of 13 residues. Germline V gives CDR1 MNHNS, CDR2 SASEGT. The ends were cut back, 1 base at V and 2 bases at J, with 6 bases in the middle. CDR3 residues: CASSEGLTYEQYF. The CDR3 coding sequence is TGTGCCAGCAGTGAAGGACTTACCTACGAGCAGTACTTC.